This section outlines one TCR beta chain sequence together with its context. The antigen is unknown. TCRdb reanalysed the 5' RACE reads using MiXCR and keeps one entry per CDR3 protein. The sample holds a few hundred thousand distinct CDR3 sequences, approximately 10% seen once. This sample stems from a study of identical twins. The CDR3 runs 11 residues. Between the trimmed V and J ends, which lost 5 bases and 14 bases, there was a span of 12 bases. Looked up from germline, CDR1 is SEHNR and CDR2 is FQNEAQ (reference sequence). Overall study results and limits: Cord blood beta clonotypes that were abundant carried fewer insertions, and memory repertoires showed no such trend.

These data are also associated with another study on yellow fever vaccine responses in identical twins.

The specimen was PBMCs. This TCR was sampled from a woman under 30 in good health. The chain couples TRBV7-9 to TRBJ2-2, with unresolved D. CDR3 loop: CASSLGVDLFF. The DNA of the CDR3 is TGTGCCAGCAGCCTCGGTGTAGATCTGTTTTTT. The full variable domain, in which reference TRBV7-9 and TRBJ2-2 provide the parts outside the CDR3, is DTGVSQNPRHKITKRGQNVTFRCDPISEHNRLYWYRQTLGQGPEFLTYFQNEAQLEKSRLLSDRFSAERPKGSFSTLEIQRTEQGDSAMYLCASSLGVDLFFGEGSRLTVL.